The clone carrying this T cell receptor (beta chain) was seen only once. Its specificity is not known. The sample is drawn from a study of T cell repertoires in cytomegalovirus infection. Study as a whole: TCR beta signatures that were public indicated CMV infection and matching HLA type.

Notes on the study in general: Ex vivo responses were dominated by HLA-C-restricted CMV-specific TCR beta clonotypes.

Germline V gene data show CDR1 as MGHRA and CDR2 as YSYEKL. This CDR3 region has 15 residues. Deletions cut 4 bases from V and 7 bases from J, with 19 bases between. TCRdb called the reads again in MiXCR, with one record for every CDR3 protein. The sample carries approximately 730,000 distinct CDR3 sequences, around a third recorded once. The receptor comes from a human donor in good health (CMV status not recorded). Some clones in this sample may be carry-over from other donors' samples. This chain joins TRBV4-1 and TRBJ2-5, with D unclear. The input for sequencing was cultured PBMCs, taken from culture after CMV antigen stimulation. The chain's CDR3 is CASSPNDFKGRTQYF. CDR3 bases: TGCGCCAGCAGCCCCAATGATTTTAAGGGTCGGACCCAGTACTTC.